The 26 T cell receptor beta chains given below trace back to one sample, sequenced in a study of identical twins. Each CDR3 protein gets one entry after TCRdb re-called the 5' RACE reads with MiXCR. The repertoire holds 1,800,000 or so distinct CDR3 sequences, with about 32% as singletons. The sequencing input was cord blood. The receptors originated from a newborn girl in good health.

This sequence joins TRBV12-3 or TRBV12-4 and TRBJ2-7, with D possibly being TRBD1 (6 bases). The CDR3 totals 15 residues. The V end was cut by 6 bases, the J end by 0 bases, with 15 bases between. The CDR3, as DNA: TGTGCCAGCAGAGAGACAGGCCTGAGCTCCTACGAGCAGTACTTC. Translating gives CASRETGLSSYEQYF.

This chain links TRBV4-2 with TRBJ2-1; 12 nucleotides match TRBD2. This CDR3 has 14 residues. The germline CDR1 and CDR2 sequences are LGHNA and YNFKEQ. V was clipped by 0 bases and J by 10 bases; unmatched bases: 1. The CDR3 is CASSQEGLAGEQFF. The CDR3 bases are TGTGCCAGCAGCCAAGAGGGACTAGCGGGCGAGCAGTTCTTC.

Comments on this clonotype: A read error is likely, as this CDR3 ends without the conserved phenylalanine or tryptophan. The genes are TRBV28 and TRBJ2-2; TRBD1 matches at 9 bases. CDR3 size: 19 residues. V lost 5 bases, J lost 0 bases, and 13 bases stayed unmatched. CDR1 MDHEN and CDR2 SYDVKM come from the germline V gene. The CDR3 is CASSGVGQGSLTNTGELFV. The CDR3 nucleotides are TGTGCCAGCAGTGGCGTCGGACAGGGGAGTTTAACGAACACCGGGGAGCTGTTTGTT.

This clonotype was seen just once. CDR3 coding DNA: TGCGCCAGCAGCCGGTGGCCGACCCTTGAAGCTTTCTTT. Its protein product is CASSRWPTLEAFF. The J gene is TRBJ1-1, the V gene TRBV5-1; D not resolved. The CDR3 spans 13 residues. With 4 bases removed from V and 7 bases from J, the gap between germline ends came to 14 bases. In germline, CDR1 is SGHRS, CDR2 YFSETQ.

This clonotype was seen only a few times. The chain is built from TRBV6-1 and TRBJ2-7; the D gene is possibly TRBD2 (6 bases). Trimming removed 6 bases at V and 0 bases at J, with 15 bases between. This CDR3 has 15 residues. The germline gives CDR1 MNHNS, CDR2 SASEGT. Written as DNA, the CDR3 is TGTGCCAGCAGGTTCAGCTCGGGAGCCTCCTACGAGCAGTACTTC. Its protein is CASRFSSGASYEQYF.

The chain is built from TRBV2 and TRBJ2-5; D gene unclear. V shed 7 bases and J shed 5 bases, with 11 bases lying between them. From germline, CDR1 is SNHLY and CDR2 FYNNEI. The CDR3 totals 12 residues. CDR3 residues: CASITSAETQYF. CDR3 nucleotide sequence: TGTGCCAGCATAACCTCGGCGGAGACCCAGTACTTC.

This clonotype was counted only a few times. V gene TRBV27 combines with J gene TRBJ1-6; 8 positions match TRBD1. V trimming: 3 bases; J trimming: 10 bases; junction bases outside the gene matches: 5. This CDR3 region has 14 residues. The V gene's germline CDR1 is MNHEY and CDR2 SMNVEV (reference sequence). DNA of the CDR3: TGTGCCAGCAGTTTTGACAGGGGCAGGTCACCCCTCCACTTT. Protein sequence: CASSFDRGRSPLHF.

This clonotype was seen a few times. Here the CDR3 reads CASSYSGQGGNQPQHF. The CDR3 DNA follows: TGTGCCAGCAGTTACTCGGGGCAGGGGGGCAATCAGCCCCAGCATTTT. The rearrangement uses TRBV6-2 or TRBV6-3 and TRBJ1-5; the match to TRBD1 covers 7 bases. The CDR3 sequence is 16 residues long. Unmatched junction bases numbered 4, after V lost 0 bases and J lost 2 bases. CDR1 MNHEY and CDR2 SVGEGT come from the germline V gene.

This chain connects TRBV20-1 to TRBJ2-7, with D perhaps matching TRBD2 (5 bases). This CDR3 is 14 amino acids long. CDR1 is DFQATT and CDR2 is SNEGSKA in the germline V gene (reference sequence). The V and J ends lost 1 base and 6 bases respectively, with 16 bases between them. CDR3 region: CSARALELASEQYF. In nucleotides, the CDR3 is TGCAGTGCTAGAGCGTTGGAGCTAGCTTCCGAGCAGTACTTC.

CDR3 nucleotide sequence: TGTGCCAGCAGCCAAACCGTTCGGACTAGCGTGACACCCGAGCAGTACTTC. This sequence encodes CASSQTVRTSVTPEQYF. The chain is built from TRBV3-1 and TRBJ2-7; 9 nucleotides match TRBD2. CDR1 is LGHDT and CDR2 is YNNKEL in the germline V gene (reference sequence). The J segment lost 6 bases and the V segment lost 2 bases, leaving 14 bases of the junction unmatched. The CDR3 contains 17 residues.

This clonotype was observed a few times. The chain employs TRBV11-1 and TRBJ2-3; no clear D gene. With 4 bases removed from V and 4 bases from J, the gap between germline ends came to 9 bases. Germline V CDR1 and CDR2: SGHAT, FQDESV (reference sequence). CDR3 length: 13 amino acids. The CDR3 protein is CASSSASPDTQYF. CDR3 sequence (DNA): TGTGCCAGCAGCTCGGCCTCACCAGATACGCAGTATTTT.

This clonotype was counted only a few times. The chain uses TRBV7-2 and TRBJ2-7, with 10 bases fitting TRBD2. The CDR3 is 16 residues long. V was clipped by 0 bases and J by 10 bases; unmatched bases: 12. Germline CDR1 SGHTA, CDR2 FQGNSA. The chain's CDR3 is CASSLAASGGPRAQYF. The CDR3 DNA follows: TGTGCCAGCAGCTTAGCGGCTAGCGGGGGCCCCAGGGCCCAGTACTTC.

This clonotype was observed a few times. The chain recombines TRBV12-2 with TRBJ2-5; whether TRBD1, the table's D call, matches the DNA was not checked. TRBV12-2 is an annotated pseudogene. The CDR3 has 18 amino acids. CDR3 sequence: CASRSELNRGRWEETQYF. As DNA, the CDR3 is TGTGCAAGTCGCTCGGAGCTGAACAGGGGGCGATGGGAAGAGACCCAGTACTTC.

This clonotype was seen only a few times. This chain joins TRBV10-3 and TRBJ1-1; TRBD1 might be the D (6 bases). Germline values: CDR1 ENHRY, CDR2 SYGVKD. V lost 4 bases and J 7 bases, leaving 10 bases between the germline ends. The length of the CDR3 is 12 residues. The CDR3 DNA is TGTGCCATCAGTGGGACAGTAGGTGAAGCTTTCTTT. This gives the protein CAISGTVGEAFF.

The table lists this clonotype with a few counts. This rearrangement joins TRBV5-6 to TRBJ1-6; D not certain. Between the trimmed V and J ends, which lost 1 base and 7 bases, there was a span of 12 bases. Germline V CDR1 and CDR2: SGHDT, YYEEEE. The CDR3 contains 15 residues. The CDR3, as DNA: TGTGCCAGCAGCTTGTACGACGGAAAGAATTCACCCCTCCACTTT. Translating gives CASSLYDGKNSPLHF.

The V call is TRBV6-5, the J call TRBJ2-7, with 7 bases lining up with TRBD1. This CDR3 contains 15 residues. Germline assignment: CDR1 MNHEY and CDR2 SVGAGI. J was trimmed by 5 bases and V by 0 bases; bases with no gene match: 7. In nucleotides, the CDR3 is TGTGCCAGCAGTTACTCCCGGGACAGTATCCACGAGCAGTACTTC. Its translation is CASSYSRDSIHEQYF.

This clonotype was detected many times. One base away lies a much larger clone, so this may be a sequencing read error. This chain links TRBV3-1 with TRBJ2-3, with 9 bases identical to TRBD2. V dropped 1 base and J dropped 2; count of bases not matched to a gene: 1. Per the germline V gene, CDR1 is LGHDT and CDR2 is YNNKEL (reference sequence). The CDR3 has 15 amino acids. CDR3 region: CASSQGLAATDTQYF. Here the CDR3 DNA reads TGTGCCAGCAGCCAAGGACTAGCGGCCACAGATACGCAGTATTTT.

The chain carries TRBV10-2 and TRBJ2-3; 7 bases agree with TRBD2. The CDR3 spans 17 residues. Germline-derived CDR1 and CDR2 are WSHSY and SAAADI. V shed 2 bases and J 2 bases; nucleotides not matched to a gene: 10. In nucleotides, the CDR3 is TGCGCCAGCAGTGAGGGTCTAGCGGCGCTCCCCACAGATACGCAGTATTTT. Protein product: CASSEGLAALPTDTQYF.

This sequence joins TRBV5-8 and TRBJ2-7, with D uncertain. V shed 0 bases and J shed 4 bases, with 11 bases lying between them. The germline CDR1 and CDR2 sequences are SGHTS and YDEGEE. The CDR3 runs to 14 residues. The DNA of the CDR3 is TGTGCCAGCAGCTTGGCAAGGGTTTGGTACGAGCAGTACTTC. As protein: CASSLARVWYEQYF.

The chain carries TRBV2 and TRBJ2-1; maybe TRBD2 (5 bases). Between the trimmed V and J ends, which lost 7 bases and 13 bases, there was a span of 14 bases. Germline values: CDR1 SNHLY, CDR2 FYNNEI. There are 11 residues in the CDR3. This CDR3 reads CASKREETQFF. The DNA for the CDR3 is TGTGCCAGCAAGAGGGAAGAGACCCAGTTCTTC.

The chain uses TRBV20-1 and TRBJ1-5; tentative D call: TRBD1 (6 bases). CDR3 length: 19 residues. V was pared by 0 bases and J by 0 bases, with 21 bases between. CDR1 is DFQATT and CDR2 is SNEGSKA in the germline V gene (reference sequence). The CDR3 DNA reads TGCAGTGCTAGAGACCTCAGGGGCCCCCAATCCTATAGCAATCAGCCCCAGCATTTT. Its translation: CSARDLRGPQSYSNQPQHF.

In this sample, this clonotype turned up a few times. The chain combines TRBV29-1 with TRBJ2-4; the D gene is possibly TRBD1 (5 bases). This CDR3 has 13 residues. V was cut by 8 bases and J by 6 bases, with 17 bases left in between. Looked up from germline, CDR1 is SQVTM and CDR2 is ANQGSEA. CDR3 protein: CSSTQGPGNIQYF. DNA of the CDR3: TGCAGCTCGACCCAGGGCCCGGGAAACATTCAGTACTTC.

The gene calls are TRBV24-1 and TRBJ2-5; TRBD2 aligns across 7 bases. The germline V gene has CDR1 KGHDR and CDR2 SFDVKD. With 0 bases clipped from V and 2 bases from J, the junction kept 2 bases outside the gene matches. The CDR3 is made up of 15 amino acids. The CDR3: CATSDLPGRQETQYF. CDR3 in DNA: TGTGCCACCAGTGATTTGCCCGGGAGGCAAGAGACCCAGTACTTC.

This chain joins TRBV24-1 and TRBJ2-1; TRBD2 matches at 10 bases. CDR1 is KGHDR and CDR2 is SFDVKD in the germline V gene. The J segment lost 5 bases and the V segment lost 3 bases, leaving 6 bases of the junction unmatched. The CDR3 length is 16 residues. The CDR3 DNA sequence: TGTGCCACCAGTGATCCGAGGACTAGCGGAGACAATGAGCAGTTCTTC. Its protein is CATSDPRTSGDNEQFF.

This chain connects TRBV5-1 to TRBJ2-4, with 10 bases matching TRBD1. V lost 2 bases and J lost 13; bases outside the gene matches: 9. The length of the CDR3 is 14 residues. In germline, CDR1 is SGHRS, CDR2 YFSETQ. CDR3 loop: CASSFGTGEVEQYF. The CDR3 DNA reads TGCGCCAGCAGCTTCGGGACAGGGGAAGTGGAGCAGTACTTC.

J is TRBJ1-1 and V is TRBV12-3 or TRBV12-4; D possibly corresponds to TRBD1 (5 bases). CDR3 length: 14 residues. The V end lost 7 bases, the J end lost 4 bases, and 16 bases lay between the germline ends. CDR3 amino acids: CASTGGSMSTEAFF. CDR3 nucleotides: TGTGCCAGCACGGGGGGGTCCATGAGCACTGAAGCTTTCTTT.